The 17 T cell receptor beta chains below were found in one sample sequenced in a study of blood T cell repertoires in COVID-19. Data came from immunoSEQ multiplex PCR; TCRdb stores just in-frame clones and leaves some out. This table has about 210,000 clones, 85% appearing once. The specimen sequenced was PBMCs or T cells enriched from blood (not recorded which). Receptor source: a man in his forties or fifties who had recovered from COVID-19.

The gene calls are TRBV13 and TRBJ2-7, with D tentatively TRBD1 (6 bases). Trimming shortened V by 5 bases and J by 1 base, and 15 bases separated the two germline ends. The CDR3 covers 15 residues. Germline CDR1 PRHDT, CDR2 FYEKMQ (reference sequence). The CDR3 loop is CASSAGRGPSYEQYF. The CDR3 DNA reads TGTGCCAGCAGCGCCGGCAGGGGACCTTCCTACGAGCAGTACTTC.

CDR3 region: CASSYDSNYGYTF. CDR3 bases: TGTGCCAGCAGTTACGACAGCAACTATGGCTACACCTTC. J is TRBJ1-2 and V is TRBV6-2 or TRBV6-3, with D perhaps TRBD1 (5 bases). The ends were cut back, 2 bases at V and 2 bases at J, with 6 bases in the middle. This CDR3 region has 13 residues. Germline V gene data show CDR1 as MNHEY and CDR2 as SVGEGT.

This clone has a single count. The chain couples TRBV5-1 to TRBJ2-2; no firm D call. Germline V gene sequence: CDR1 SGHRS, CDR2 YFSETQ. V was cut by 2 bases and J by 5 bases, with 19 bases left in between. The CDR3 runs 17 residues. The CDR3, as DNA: TGCGCCAGCAGCTTTCGGTTCGCAACTTCTCTTACCGGGGAGCTGTTTTTT. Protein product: CASSFRFATSLTGELFF. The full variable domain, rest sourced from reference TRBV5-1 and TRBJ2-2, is KAGVTQTPRYLIKTRGQQVTLSCSPISGHRSVSWYQQTPGQGLQFLFEYFSETQRNKGNFPGRFSGRQFSNSRSEMNVSTLELGDSALYLCASSFRFATSLTGELFFGEGSRLTVL.

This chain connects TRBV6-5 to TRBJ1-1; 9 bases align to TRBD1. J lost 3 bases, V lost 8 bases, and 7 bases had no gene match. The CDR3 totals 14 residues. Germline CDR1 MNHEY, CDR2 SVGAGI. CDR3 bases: TGTGCCAGCGGTATTGACAGGGGGTACACTGAAGCTTTCTTT. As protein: CASGIDRGYTEAFF.

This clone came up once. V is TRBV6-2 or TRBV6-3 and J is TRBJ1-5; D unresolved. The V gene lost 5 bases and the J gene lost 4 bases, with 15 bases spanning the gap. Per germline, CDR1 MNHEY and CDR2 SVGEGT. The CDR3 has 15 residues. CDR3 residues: CASSPGGSRNQPQHF. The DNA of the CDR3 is TGTGCCAGCAGTCCAGGCGGGTCTAGAAATCAGCCCCAGCATTTT.

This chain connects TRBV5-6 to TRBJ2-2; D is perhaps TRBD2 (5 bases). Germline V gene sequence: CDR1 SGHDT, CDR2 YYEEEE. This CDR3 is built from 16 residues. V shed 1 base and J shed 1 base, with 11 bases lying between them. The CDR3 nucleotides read TGTGCCAGCAGCTTGTTATCGGGGAGGAACACCGGGGAGCTGTTTTTT. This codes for CASSLLSGRNTGELFF.

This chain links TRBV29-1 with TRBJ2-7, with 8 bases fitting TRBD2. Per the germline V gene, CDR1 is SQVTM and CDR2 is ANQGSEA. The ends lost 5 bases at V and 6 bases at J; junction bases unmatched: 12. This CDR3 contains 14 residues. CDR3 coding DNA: TGCAGCGTTTGGGAGCCGGGACTAGTATCCGAGCAGTACTTC. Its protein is CSVWEPGLVSEQYF.

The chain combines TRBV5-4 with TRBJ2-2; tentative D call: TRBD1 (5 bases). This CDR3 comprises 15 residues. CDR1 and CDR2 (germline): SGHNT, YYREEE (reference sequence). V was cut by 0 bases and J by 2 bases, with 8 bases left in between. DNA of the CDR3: TGTGCCAGCAGCTTGGAACAGGCAAACACCGGGGAGCTGTTTTTT. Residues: CASSLEQANTGELFF.

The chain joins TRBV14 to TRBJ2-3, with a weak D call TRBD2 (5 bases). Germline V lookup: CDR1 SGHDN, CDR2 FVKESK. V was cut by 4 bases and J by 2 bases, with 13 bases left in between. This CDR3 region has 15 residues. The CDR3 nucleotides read TGTGCCAGCAGCCGCCGAGGGTCCTCCACAGATACGCAGTATTTT. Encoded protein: CASSRRGSSTDTQYF.

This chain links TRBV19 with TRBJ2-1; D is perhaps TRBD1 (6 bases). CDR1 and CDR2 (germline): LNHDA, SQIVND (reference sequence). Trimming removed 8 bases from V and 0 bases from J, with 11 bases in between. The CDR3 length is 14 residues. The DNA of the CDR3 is TGTGCCAGTGGGGACACCAGCTCCTACAATGAGCAGTTCTTC. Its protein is CASGDTSSYNEQFF.

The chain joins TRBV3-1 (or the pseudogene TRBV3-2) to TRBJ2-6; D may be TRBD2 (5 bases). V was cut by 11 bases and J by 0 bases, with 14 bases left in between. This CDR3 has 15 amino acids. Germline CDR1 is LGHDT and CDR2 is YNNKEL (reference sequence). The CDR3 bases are TGTGCCGCCGGGAACGGCGTCTCTGGGGCCAACGTCCTGACTTTC. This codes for CAAGNGVSGANVLTF.

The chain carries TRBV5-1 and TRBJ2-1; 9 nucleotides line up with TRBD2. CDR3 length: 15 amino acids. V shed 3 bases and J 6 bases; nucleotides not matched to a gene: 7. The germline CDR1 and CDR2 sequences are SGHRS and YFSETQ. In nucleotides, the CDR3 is TGCGCCAGCAGCTCCTCTAGCGGGATCCGCAATGAGCAGTTCTTC. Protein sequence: CASSSSSGIRNEQFF.

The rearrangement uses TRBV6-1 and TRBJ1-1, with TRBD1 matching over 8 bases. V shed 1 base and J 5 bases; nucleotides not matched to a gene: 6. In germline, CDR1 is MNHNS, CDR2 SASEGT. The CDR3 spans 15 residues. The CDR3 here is CASSEGRNRGTEAFF. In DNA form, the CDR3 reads TGTGCCAGCAGTGAAGGTCGAAACAGGGGGACTGAAGCTTTCTTT.

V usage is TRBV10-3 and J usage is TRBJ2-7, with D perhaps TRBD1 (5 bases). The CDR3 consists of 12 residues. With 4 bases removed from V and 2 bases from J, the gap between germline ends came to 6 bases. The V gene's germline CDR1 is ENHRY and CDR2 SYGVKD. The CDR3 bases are TGTGCCATCAGTGTACAGGCCTACGAGCAGTACTTC. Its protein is CAISVQAYEQYF.

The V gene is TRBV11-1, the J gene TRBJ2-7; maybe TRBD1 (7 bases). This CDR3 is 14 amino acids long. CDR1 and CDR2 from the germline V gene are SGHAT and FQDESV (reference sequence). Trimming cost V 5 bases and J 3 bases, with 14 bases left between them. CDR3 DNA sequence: TGTGCCAGCAGCGCGACAGGGACTTACTACGAGCAGTACTTC. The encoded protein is CASSATGTYYEQYF.

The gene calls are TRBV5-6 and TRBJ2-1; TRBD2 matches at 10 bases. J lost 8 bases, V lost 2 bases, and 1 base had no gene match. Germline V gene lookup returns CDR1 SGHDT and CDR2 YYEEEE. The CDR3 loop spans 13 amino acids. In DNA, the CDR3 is TGTGCCAGCAGCTTTGGACTAGCGGATGAGCAGTTCTTC. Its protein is CASSFGLADEQFF.

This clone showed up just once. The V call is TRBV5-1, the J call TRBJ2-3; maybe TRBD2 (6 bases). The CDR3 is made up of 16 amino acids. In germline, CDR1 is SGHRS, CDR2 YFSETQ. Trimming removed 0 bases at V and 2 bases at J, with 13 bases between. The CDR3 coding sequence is TGCGCCAGCAGCTTGGGAGCGGGTCTCATCACAGATACGCAGTATTTT. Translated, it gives CASSLGAGLITDTQYF.